These T cell receptor beta chains were read from a single sample in a study of blood T cells in healthy people across ages. TCRdb re-called the 5' RACE reads through MiXCR, storing one row per CDR3 protein. Of some 1.1 million distinct CDR3 sequences in the sample, approximately 38% were seen once. Sequencing used blood. The receptors derive from a man aged 18 to 30 in good health. CDR3s include the opening cysteine and the closing phenylalanine or tryptophan. Fields, in order: D gene, clone size, V gene, J gene, CDR3 protein, CDR3 DNA. A D gene is named only where the DNA matches it firmly. The size of a clone is reported for some rows only, either as once, few or many, or as a class for expanded clones.

>-|few|TRBV20-1|TRBJ2-3
CSASHTDTQYF
TGCAGTGCTAGCCACACAGATACGCAGTATTTT
>-|-|TRBV7-2|TRBJ2-7
CASSLDRGPTNEQYF
TGTGCCAGCAGCTTAGACCGGGGGCCCACCAATGAGCAGTACTTC
>-|-|TRBV7-2|TRBJ1-1
CASSLDWGAEAFF
TGTGCCAGCAGCTTAGATTGGGGAGCTGAAGCTTTCTTT
>-|-|TRBV5-4|TRBJ1-2
CASSLNVGGPYGYTF
TGTGCCAGCAGCTTGAATGTGGGCGGCCCCTATGGCTACACCTTC
>TRBD1|-|TRBV9|TRBJ2-1
CASSFSGTAPNEQFF
TGTGCCAGCAGCTTTTCCGGGACAGCCCCCAATGAGCAGTTCTTC
>-|-|TRBV21-1|TRBJ2-7
CASSKPQSLTYNEQYF
TGTGCCAGCAGCAAACCCCAGAGCCTAACCTACAATGAGCAGTACTTC
>-|-|TRBV27|TRBJ1-5
CASSFGRVGNQPQHF
TGTGCCAGCAGTTTTGGCAGGGTAGGCAATCAGCCCCAGCATTTT
>-|-|TRBV3-1|TRBJ2-3
CASSQDARADTQYF
TGTGCCAGCAGCCAAGATGCTCGAGCAGATACGCAGTATTTT
>-|-|TRBV5-1|TRBJ1-1
CASSLAQAVNTEAFF
TGCGCCAGCAGCTTGGCCCAGGCTGTGAACACTGAAGCTTTCTTT
>-|-|TRBV20-1|TRBJ1-2
CSARPRSLYGYTF
TGCAGTGCTAGACCCAGAAGTTTATATGGCTACACCTTC
>-|-|TRBV4-2|TRBJ1-1
CASSLENLGTTEAFF
TGTGCCAGCAGCTTAGAAAACTTAGGGACCACTGAAGCTTTCTTT
>-|-|TRBV14|TRBJ2-1
CACSQNNEQFF
TGTGCCTGCAGCCAAAATAATGAGCAGTTCTTC
>-|few|TRBV2|TRBJ1-2
CASSEEGRATGYTF
TGTGCCAGCAGTGAGGAAGGCAGGGCCACTGGCTACACCTTC
>-|few|TRBV6-5|TRBJ2-1
CASSTGGAGNEQFF
TGTGCCAGCAGTACAGGGGGGGCGGGCAATGAGCAGTTCTTC
>-|-|TRBV12-1|TRBJ1-5
CASSLKGEISGQSNQPQHF
TGTGCCAGCAGCTTAAAGGGGGAAATTTCGGGACAGAGCAATCAGCCCCAGCATTTT
>-|-|TRBV2|TRBJ2-7
CASNGGRADEQYF
TGTGCCAGCAATGGGGGTCGGGCGGACGAGCAGTACTTC
>-|few|TRBV21-1|TRBJ1-2
CASSILTGPEVGGYTF
TGTGCCAGCAGCATCCTCACGGGACCCGAGGTGGGTGGCTACACCTTC
>-|many|TRBV6-6|TRBJ2-3
CASSYEGGTDTQYF
TGTGCCAGCAGTTACGAGGGCGGGACGGATACGCAGTATTTT
>TRBD1|-|TRBV5-1|TRBJ1-2
CASSIPRGTDNYGYTF
TGCGCCAGCAGCATACCCCGCGGGACAGACAACTATGGCTACACCTTC
>-|-|TRBV5-1|TRBJ1-5
CASGKEGDQPQHF
TGCGCCAGCGGCAAGGAAGGCGATCAGCCCCAGCATTTT
>-|-|TRBV7-3|TRBJ1-1
CVSSHDLNTEAFF
TGTGTCAGCAGCCATGACTTGAACACTGAAGCTTTCTTT
>-|-|TRBV28|TRBJ2-6
CAGSFRAVSGANVLTF
TGTGCCGGCAGTTTCCGGGCCGTCTCTGGGGCCAACGTCCTGACTTTC
>-|-|TRBV4-2|TRBJ2-5
CASSQAPRAEEQYF
TGTGCCAGCAGCCAAGCTCCCAGGGCGGAAGAGCAGTACTTC
>-|many|TRBV7-2|TRBJ1-1
CASSTGTEAFF
TGTGCCAGCAGTACAGGGACTGAAGCTTTCTTT
>-|many|TRBV12-3/TRBV12-4|TRBJ1-3
CASSLWGPSGNTIYF
TGTGCCAGCAGTTTGTGGGGGCCCTCTGGAAACACCATATATTTT
>TRBD2|-|TRBV4-1|TRBJ2-1
CASSQDPSGGYNEQFF
TGCGCCAGCAGCCAAGACCCTAGCGGGGGCTACAATGAGCAGTTCTTC
>-|-|TRBV7-2|TRBJ1-1
CASSSSRGRNTEAFF
TGTGCCAGCAGCTCGTCAAGGGGTCGGAACACTGAAGCTTTCTTT
>TRBD2|-|TRBV5-1|TRBJ2-3
CASSLAPPVALAGTTYTQYF
TGCGCCAGCAGCTTGGCCCCCCCCGTAGCACTAGCGGGGACAACCTATACGCAGTATTTT
>-|few|TRBV28|TRBJ2-1
CASTADRAYNEQFF
TGTGCCAGCACCGCCGACAGAGCCTACAATGAGCAGTTCTTC
>-|-|TRBV15|TRBJ2-5
CATRSGQATGETQYF
TGTGCCACCCGATCCGGGCAGGCGACGGGAGAGACCCAGTACTTC
>-|-|TRBV6-1|TRBJ1-2
CASGDSGYGYTF
TGTGCCAGCGGAGACAGCGGCTATGGCTACACCTTC
>-|-|TRBV27|TRBJ2-5
CASSLRSSSGETQYF
TGTGCCAGCAGTTTAAGAAGCTCCTCGGGGGAGACCCAGTACTTC
>-|few|TRBV12-3/TRBV12-4|TRBJ1-2
CASSSLLVSGYTF
TGTGCCAGCAGTTCCCTTTTGGTATCTGGCTACACCTTC
>-|-|TRBV6-6|TRBJ1-5
CASNLGGQPQHF
TGTGCCAGCAACTTGGGAGGTCAGCCCCAGCATTTT
>-|once|TRBV4-1|TRBJ2-1
CASSQDFDGVPYNEQFF
TGCGCCAGCAGCCAAGATTTTGACGGGGTGCCCTACAATGAGCAGTTCTTC
>TRBD2|few|TRBV6-5|TRBJ2-5
CASTSSGGPQETQYF
TGTGCCAGCACGTCTAGCGGGGGCCCTCAAGAGACCCAGTACTTC
>-|many|TRBV5-1|TRBJ2-2
CASSLAGGELFF
TGTGCCAGCAGCTTAGCAGGCGGGGAGCTGTTTTTT
>-|many|TRBV12-3/TRBV12-4|TRBJ1-2
CASSYTGTPNGYTF
TGTGCCAGCAGCTACACCGGGACCCCAAATGGCTACACCTTC
>-|few|TRBV28|TRBJ1-1
CASTPWGTENTEAFF
TGTGCCAGCACCCCATGGGGGACTGAGAACACTGAAGCTTTCTTT
>-|-|TRBV27|TRBJ1-2
CASSFARASYGYTF
TGTGCCAGCAGTTTCGCCAGGGCCTCGTATGGCTACACCTTC
>-|-|TRBV25-1|TRBJ2-2
CASSDWTTANGELFF
TGTGCCAGCAGTGACTGGACAACGGCCAACGGGGAGCTGTTTTTT
>-|-|TRBV6-6|TRBJ1-1
CASSQAPQGLNTEAFF
TGTGCCAGCAGCCAAGCCCCCCAGGGCTTGAACACTGAAGCTTTCTTT
>TRBD1|-|TRBV12-3/TRBV12-4|TRBJ2-7
CASGSGTDAYEQYF
TGTGCCAGCGGCTCAGGGACAGACGCCTACGAGCAGTACTTC